This T cell receptor beta chain was captured by sequencing in a study of monozygotic twins with inflammatory bowel disease. This CDR3 contains 18 residues. Germline assignment: CDR1 SGHTA and CDR2 FQGNSA. TCRdb reprocessed the 5' RACE reads and keeps a single row for each CDR3 protein, giving no DNA. Its table lists approximately 380,000 distinct CDR3 sequences. The chain couples TRBV7-2 to TRBJ1-5; TCRdb returns TRBD1, unconfirmable since there is no DNA. Sequencing was performed on blood. The receptor was isolated from a human donor with ulcerative colitis or Crohn's disease, or a healthy co-twin of an affected twin (not recorded which). The CDR3 sequence is CASSLAAGTGINNQPQHF.